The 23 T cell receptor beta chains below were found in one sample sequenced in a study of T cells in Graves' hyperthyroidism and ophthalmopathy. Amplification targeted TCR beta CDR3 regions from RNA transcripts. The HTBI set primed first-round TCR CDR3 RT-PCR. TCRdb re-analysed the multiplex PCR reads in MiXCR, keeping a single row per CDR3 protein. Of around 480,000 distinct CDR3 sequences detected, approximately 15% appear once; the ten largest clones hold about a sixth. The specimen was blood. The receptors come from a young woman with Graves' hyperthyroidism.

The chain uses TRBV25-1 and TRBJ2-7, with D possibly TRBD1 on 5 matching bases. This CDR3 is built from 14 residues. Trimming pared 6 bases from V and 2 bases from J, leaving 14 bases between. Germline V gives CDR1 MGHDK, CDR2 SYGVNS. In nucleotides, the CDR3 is TGTGCCAGCAGCATGGGGCAGGGAACCTACGAGCAGTACTTC. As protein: CASSMGQGTYEQYF.

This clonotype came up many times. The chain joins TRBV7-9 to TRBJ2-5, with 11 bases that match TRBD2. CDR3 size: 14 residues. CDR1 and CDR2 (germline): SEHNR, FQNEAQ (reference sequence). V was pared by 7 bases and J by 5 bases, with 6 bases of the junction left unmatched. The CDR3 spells CASTQVAGGETQYF. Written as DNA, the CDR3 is TGTGCCAGCACCCAGGTAGCGGGAGGGGAGACCCAGTACTTC.

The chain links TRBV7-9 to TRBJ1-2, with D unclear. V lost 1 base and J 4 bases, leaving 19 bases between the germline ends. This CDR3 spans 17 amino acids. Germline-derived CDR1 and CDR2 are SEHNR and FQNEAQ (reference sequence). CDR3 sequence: CASSLDLRLDGTYGYTF. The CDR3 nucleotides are TGTGCCAGCAGCTTAGATCTTCGCCTGGACGGCACCTATGGCTACACCTTC.

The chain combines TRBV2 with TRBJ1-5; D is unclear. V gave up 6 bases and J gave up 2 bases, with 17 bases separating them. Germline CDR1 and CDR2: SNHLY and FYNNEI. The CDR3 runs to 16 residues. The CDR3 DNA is TGTGCCAGCAGCCGAGAAAGACCATCGGGCAATCAGCCCCAGCATTTT. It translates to CASSRERPSGNQPQHF.

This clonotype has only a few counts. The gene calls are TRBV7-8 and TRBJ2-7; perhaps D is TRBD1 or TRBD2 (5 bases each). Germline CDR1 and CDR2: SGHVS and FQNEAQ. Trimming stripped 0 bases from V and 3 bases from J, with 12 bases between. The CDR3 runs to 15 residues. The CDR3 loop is CASSLAGREFYEQYF. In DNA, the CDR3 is TGTGCCAGCAGCTTAGCCGGCAGGGAGTTCTACGAGCAGTACTTC. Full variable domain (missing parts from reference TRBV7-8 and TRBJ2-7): GAGVSQSPRYKVAKRGQDVALRCDPISGHVSLFWYQQALGQGPEFLTYFQNEAQLDKSGLPSDRFFAERPEGSVSTLKIQRTQQEDSAVYLCASSLAGREFYEQYFGPGTRLTVT.

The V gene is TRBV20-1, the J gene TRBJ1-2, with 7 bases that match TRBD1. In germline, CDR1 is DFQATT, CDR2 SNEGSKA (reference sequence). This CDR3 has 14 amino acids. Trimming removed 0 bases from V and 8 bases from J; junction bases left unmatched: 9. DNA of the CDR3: TGCAGTGCTAGAGATGTGGAGGGGGCGGGGGGCTACACCTTC. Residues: CSARDVEGAGGYTF.

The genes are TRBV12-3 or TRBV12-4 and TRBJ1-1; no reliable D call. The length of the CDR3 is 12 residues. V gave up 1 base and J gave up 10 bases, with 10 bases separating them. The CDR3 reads CASSLGWDRAFF. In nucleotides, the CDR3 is TGTGCCAGCAGTTTAGGCTGGGATAGAGCTTTCTTT.

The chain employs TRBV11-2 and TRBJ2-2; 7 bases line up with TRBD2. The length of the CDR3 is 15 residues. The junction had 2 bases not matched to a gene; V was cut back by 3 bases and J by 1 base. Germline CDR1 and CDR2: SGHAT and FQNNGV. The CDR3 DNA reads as TGTGCCAGCAGCTTCGGGGGGTGGAACACCGGGGAGCTGTTTTTT. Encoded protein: CASSFGGWNTGELFF.

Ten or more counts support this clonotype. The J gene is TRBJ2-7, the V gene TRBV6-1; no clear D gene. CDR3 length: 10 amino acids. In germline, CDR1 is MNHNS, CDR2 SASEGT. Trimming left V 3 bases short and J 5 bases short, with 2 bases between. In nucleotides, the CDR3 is TGTGCCAGCAGTGACCACGAGCAGTACTTC. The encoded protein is CASSDHEQYF.

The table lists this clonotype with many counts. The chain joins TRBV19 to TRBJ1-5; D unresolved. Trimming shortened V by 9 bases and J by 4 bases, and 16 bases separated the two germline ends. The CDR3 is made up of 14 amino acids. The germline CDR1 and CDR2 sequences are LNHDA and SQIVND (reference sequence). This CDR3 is CASHSTGGNQPQHF. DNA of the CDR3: TGTGCCAGCCATTCCACTGGAGGTAATCAGCCCCAGCATTTT.

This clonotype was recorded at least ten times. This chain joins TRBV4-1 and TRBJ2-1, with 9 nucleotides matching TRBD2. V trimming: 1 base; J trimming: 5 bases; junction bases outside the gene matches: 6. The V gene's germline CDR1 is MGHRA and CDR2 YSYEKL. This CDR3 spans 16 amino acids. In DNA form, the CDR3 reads TGCGCCAGCAGCCAAGTTGCCCTAGCGGGGAACAATGAGCAGTTCTTC. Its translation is CASSQVALAGNNEQFF.

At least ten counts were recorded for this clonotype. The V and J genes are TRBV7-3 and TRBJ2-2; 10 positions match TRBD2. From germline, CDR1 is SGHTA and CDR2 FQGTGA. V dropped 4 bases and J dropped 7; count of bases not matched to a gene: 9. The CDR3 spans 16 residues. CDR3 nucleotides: TGTGCCAGCAGCTCCTCTCTAGCGGGAGCGGGCGGGGAGCTGTTTTTT. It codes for CASSSSLAGAGGELFF.

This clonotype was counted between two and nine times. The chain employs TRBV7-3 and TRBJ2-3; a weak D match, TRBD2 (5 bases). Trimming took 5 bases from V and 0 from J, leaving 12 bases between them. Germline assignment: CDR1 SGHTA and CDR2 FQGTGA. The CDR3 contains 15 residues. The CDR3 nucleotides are TGTGCCAGCAGCCCCATAGCGCCTAGCACAGATACGCAGTATTTT. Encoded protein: CASSPIAPSTDTQYF.

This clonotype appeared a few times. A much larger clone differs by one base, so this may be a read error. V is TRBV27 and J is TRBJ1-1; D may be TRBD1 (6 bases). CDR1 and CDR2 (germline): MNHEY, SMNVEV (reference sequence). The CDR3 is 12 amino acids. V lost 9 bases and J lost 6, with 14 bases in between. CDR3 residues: CASRGGGPEAFF. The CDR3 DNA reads TGTGCCAGTAGGGGGGGAGGCCCTGAAGCTTTCTTT.

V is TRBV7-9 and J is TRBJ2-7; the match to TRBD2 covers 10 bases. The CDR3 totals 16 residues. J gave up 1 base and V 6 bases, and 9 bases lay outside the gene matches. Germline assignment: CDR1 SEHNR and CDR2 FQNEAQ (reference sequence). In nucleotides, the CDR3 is TGTGCCAGCAGTTACTCCGGGACTAGCGCTTCCTACGAGCAGTACGTC. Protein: CASSYSGTSASYEQYV.

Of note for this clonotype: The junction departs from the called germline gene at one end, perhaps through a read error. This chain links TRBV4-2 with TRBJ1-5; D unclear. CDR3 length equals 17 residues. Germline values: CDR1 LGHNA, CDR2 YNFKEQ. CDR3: CASSPHKGGPSDQAQHF. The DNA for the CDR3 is TGTGCCAGCAGCCCGCACAAAGGAGGGCCTAGCGATCAGGCCCAGCATTTT.

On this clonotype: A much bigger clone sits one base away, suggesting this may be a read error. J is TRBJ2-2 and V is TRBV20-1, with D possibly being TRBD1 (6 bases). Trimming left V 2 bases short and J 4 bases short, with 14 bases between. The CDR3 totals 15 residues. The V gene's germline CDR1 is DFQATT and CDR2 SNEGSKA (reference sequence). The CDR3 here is CSARSEIGGTGELFF. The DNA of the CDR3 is TGCAGTGCTAGAAGCGAGATAGGGGGCACCGGGGAGCTGTTTTTT.

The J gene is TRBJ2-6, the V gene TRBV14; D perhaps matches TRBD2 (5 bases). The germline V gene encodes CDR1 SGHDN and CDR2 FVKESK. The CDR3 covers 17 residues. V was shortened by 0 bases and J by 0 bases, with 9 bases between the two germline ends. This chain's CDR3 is CASSQERAHSGANVLTF. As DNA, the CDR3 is TGTGCCAGCAGCCAAGAGAGGGCACACTCTGGGGCCAACGTCCTGACTTTC.

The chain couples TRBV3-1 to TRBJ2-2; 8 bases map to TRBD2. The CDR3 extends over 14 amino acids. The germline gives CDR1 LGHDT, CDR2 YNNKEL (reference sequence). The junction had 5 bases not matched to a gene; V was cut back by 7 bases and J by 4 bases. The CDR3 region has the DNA TGTGCCAGCACAGCGGGAGAGGGCACCGGGGAGCTGTTTTTT. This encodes CASTAGEGTGELFF.

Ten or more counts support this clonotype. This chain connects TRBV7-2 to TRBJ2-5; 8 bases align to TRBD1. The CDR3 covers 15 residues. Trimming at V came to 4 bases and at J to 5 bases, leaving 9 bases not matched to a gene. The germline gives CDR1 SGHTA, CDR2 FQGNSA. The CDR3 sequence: CASSSQTGEEETQYF. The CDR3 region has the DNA TGTGCCAGCAGCTCCCAGACAGGGGAGGAGGAGACCCAGTACTTC.

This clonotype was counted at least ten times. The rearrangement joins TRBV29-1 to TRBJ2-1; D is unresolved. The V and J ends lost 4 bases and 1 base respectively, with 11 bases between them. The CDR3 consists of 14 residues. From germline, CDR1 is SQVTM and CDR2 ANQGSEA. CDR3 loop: CSVGRVGSYNEQFF. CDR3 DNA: TGCAGCGTTGGTAGGGTAGGGTCCTACAATGAGCAGTTCTTC.

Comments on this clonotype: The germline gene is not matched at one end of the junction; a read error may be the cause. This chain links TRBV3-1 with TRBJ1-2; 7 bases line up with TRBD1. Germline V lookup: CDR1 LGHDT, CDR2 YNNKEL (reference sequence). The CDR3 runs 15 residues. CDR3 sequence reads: CASSRQGADHYSYTF. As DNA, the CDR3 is TGTGCCAGCAGCCGACAGGGAGCCGACCACTATAGCTACACCTTC.

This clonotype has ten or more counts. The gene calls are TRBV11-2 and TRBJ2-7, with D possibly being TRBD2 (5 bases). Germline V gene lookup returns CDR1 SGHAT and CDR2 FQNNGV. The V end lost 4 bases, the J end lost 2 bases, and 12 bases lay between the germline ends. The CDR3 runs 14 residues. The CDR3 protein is CASSSRASPYEQYF. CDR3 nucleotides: TGTGCCAGCAGCTCCCGTGCTAGCCCCTACGAGCAGTACTTC.